The clone carrying this T cell receptor (beta chain) has a handful of counts. Its antigen is still unknown. A NOSPECS grade of at least 4, a Clinical Activity Score of at least 3 and duration under 3 months were recorded in ophthalmopathy patients. Diagnoses were made from clinical symptoms, serum measures (thyroxine and TRAb), thyroid ultrasound and orbital computed tomography. The sample comes from a study of T cells in Graves' hyperthyroidism and ophthalmopathy. The study's findings and limits: Most thyroid clonotypes expanded above 0.001 were also detected in blood.

Authors of the study amplified TCR beta CDR3 regions from RNA transcripts. Using the HTBI primer set, a first-round RT-PCR was run on the TCR CDR3. TCRdb recomputed calls from the multiplex PCR reads with MiXCR, one row per CDR3 protein. This table has hundreds of thousands of distinct CDR3 sequences, about 20% appearing once. The TCR sequence derives from a woman between 70 and 85 years old with Graves' ophthalmopathy. Sequencing was carried out using blood.

CDR3 DNA: TGTGCCAGCAGTTTTGCGGAAGTCTACAATGAGCAGTTCTTC. It is translated as CASSFAEVYNEQFF. V and J are TRBV6-1 and TRBJ2-1, with D unclear. Trimming took 5 bases from V and 3 from J, leaving 11 bases between them. The germline gives CDR1 MNHNS, CDR2 SASEGT. This CDR3 is 14 amino acids long.